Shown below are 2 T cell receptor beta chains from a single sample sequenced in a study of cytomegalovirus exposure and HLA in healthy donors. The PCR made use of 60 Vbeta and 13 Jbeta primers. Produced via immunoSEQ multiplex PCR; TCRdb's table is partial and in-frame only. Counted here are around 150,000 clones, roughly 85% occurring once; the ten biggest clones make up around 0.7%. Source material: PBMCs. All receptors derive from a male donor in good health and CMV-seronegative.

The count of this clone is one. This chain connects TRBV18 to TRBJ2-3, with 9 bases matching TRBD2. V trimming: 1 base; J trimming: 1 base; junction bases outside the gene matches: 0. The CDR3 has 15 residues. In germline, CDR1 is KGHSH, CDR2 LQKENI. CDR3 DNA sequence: TGTGCCAGCTCACCACTAGCGGGGGGCACAGATACGCAGTATTTT. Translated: CASSPLAGGTDTQYF.

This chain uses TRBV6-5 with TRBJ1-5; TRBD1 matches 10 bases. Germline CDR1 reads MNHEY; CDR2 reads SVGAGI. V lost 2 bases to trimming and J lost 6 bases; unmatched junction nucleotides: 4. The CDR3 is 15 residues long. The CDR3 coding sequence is TGTGCCAGCAGTTACGGGGGACAGGGGATTCAGCCCCAGCATTTT. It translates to CASSYGGQGIQPQHF.